These 25 T cell receptor beta chains were sequenced from one sample in a study of blood T cells in healthy people across ages. The authors ran a second PCR of 7 to 11 cycles using a sample-barcoded 5' primer and a J-beta primer mix. TCRdb passed the 5' RACE reads through MiXCR, listing each CDR3 protein once. Of 700,000 to 850,000 distinct CDR3 sequences in the sample, roughly 50% are singletons; the top ten hold roughly two fifths. Sequencing was done on a sample of blood. All receptors come from a man older than 75 in good health.

The chain combines TRBV6-5 with TRBJ1-4; the D is unclear. V lost 0 bases and J 0 bases, leaving 11 bases between the germline ends. The CDR3 is 17 residues long. Germline V gene lookup returns CDR1 MNHEY and CDR2 SVGAGI. The CDR3 region has the DNA TGTGCCAGCAGTTACTCTATCCCATCCGCAACTAATGAAAAACTGTTTTTT. The encoded protein is CASSYSIPSATNEKLFF.

This clonotype was detected only once. This rearrangement joins TRBV7-9 to TRBJ1-1; D remains unclear. Per the germline V gene, CDR1 is SEHNR and CDR2 is FQNEAQ (reference sequence). This CDR3 has 15 amino acids. V was trimmed by 4 bases and J by 0 bases, leaving 12 bases between them. The CDR3 bases are TGTGCCAGCAGCTCCTTAAAGAGGGTGAACACTGAAGCTTTCTTT. Protein: CASSSLKRVNTEAFF.

Only a few counts were recorded for this clonotype. The chain recombines TRBV20-1 with TRBJ2-1; 13 nucleotides match TRBD2. The CDR3 length is 14 residues. J was trimmed by 7 bases and V by 6 bases; bases with no gene match: 6. Germline V gives CDR1 DFQATT, CDR2 SNEGSKA (reference sequence). The CDR3 protein is CSAGETSGRNEQFF. The CDR3 coding sequence is TGCAGTGCCGGGGAGACTAGCGGGAGGAATGAGCAGTTCTTC.

The rearrangement joins TRBV10-3 to TRBJ1-2; TRBD1 is a possible D gene (6 bases). The CDR3 extends over 15 amino acids. The V gene lost 7 bases and the J gene lost 0 bases, with 15 bases spanning the gap. The germline gives CDR1 ENHRY, CDR2 SYGVKD. Here the CDR3 reads CAITQGGTTNYGYTF. Written as DNA, the CDR3 is TGTGCCATCACCCAAGGGGGGACCACTAACTATGGCTACACCTTC.

CDR3 coding DNA: TGTGCCAGCACTCCTCCGGCACAGGGGATCAGCTCCTACGAGCAGTACTTC. This translates into CASTPPAQGISSYEQYF. This chain links TRBV6-6 with TRBJ2-7; 7 positions match TRBD1. Germline lookup yields CDR1 MNHNY and CDR2 SVGAGI (reference sequence). The CDR3 runs 17 residues. Losses at the gene ends were 7 bases for V and 0 bases for J; bases not matched to a gene: 15.

The rearrangement links TRBV7-3 to TRBJ2-7; D may be TRBD1 or TRBD2 (6 bases each). Deletions cut 5 bases from V and 6 bases from J, with 23 bases between. The V gene's germline CDR1 is SGHTA and CDR2 FQGTGA. CDR3 length: 16 residues. CDR3 region: CASSPLGPSGAGEQYF. CDR3 coding DNA: TGTGCCAGCAGCCCCTTAGGACCCTCGGGGGCCGGCGAGCAGTACTTC. Filled out from reference TRBV7-3 and TRBJ2-7, the complete variable domain reads GAGVSQTPSNKVTEKGKYVELRCDPISGHTALYWYRQSLGQGPEFLIYFQGTGAADDSGLPNDRFFAVRPEGSVSTLKIQRTERGDSAVYLCASSPLGPSGAGEQYFGPGTRLTVT.

The chain carries TRBV3-1 and TRBJ2-1; D not certain. Trimming removed 0 bases from V and 2 bases from J, with 8 bases in between. The CDR3 spans 15 residues. The germline CDR1 and CDR2 sequences are LGHDT and YNNKEL (reference sequence). Here the CDR3 reads CASSQDPRPYNEQFF. Here the CDR3 DNA reads TGTGCCAGCAGCCAAGACCCTAGGCCCTACAATGAGCAGTTCTTC.

This clonotype was recorded many times. The chain recombines TRBV6-6 with TRBJ2-3, with 8 nucleotides matching TRBD2. J gave up 5 bases and V 6 bases, and 4 bases lay outside the gene matches. The CDR3 spans 13 residues. Germline values: CDR1 MNHNY, CDR2 SVGAGI (reference sequence). Here the CDR3 reads CASSGRAEDTQYF. In DNA, the CDR3 is TGTGCCAGCAGCGGGAGGGCGGAAGATACGCAGTATTTT.

This chain links TRBV12-3 or TRBV12-4 with TRBJ2-1; D is perhaps TRBD1 (6 bases). The length of the CDR3 is 15 residues. The V end lost 6 bases, the J end lost 0 bases, and 12 bases lay between the germline ends. The CDR3 spells CASSQQGSSYNEQFF. In nucleotides, the CDR3 is TGTGCCAGCAGCCAGCAGGGGTCCTCCTACAATGAGCAGTTCTTC.

V is TRBV20-1 and J is TRBJ1-2, with D hard to call. The germline V gene encodes CDR1 DFQATT and CDR2 SNEGSKA (reference sequence). Trimming took 6 bases from V and 4 from J, leaving 12 bases between them. The CDR3 has 12 amino acids. This chain's CDR3 is CSARGEVYGYTF. In nucleotides, the CDR3 is TGCAGTGCCCGCGGGGAGGTCTATGGCTACACCTTC.

The V call is TRBV9, the J call TRBJ2-3; weak D call: TRBD2 (5 bases). V dropped 0 bases and J dropped 1 base, with 12 bases sitting between them. The V gene's germline CDR1 is SGDLS and CDR2 YYNGEE. The CDR3 extends over 16 amino acids. CDR3 sequence reads: CASSVGSRVGTDTQYF. The CDR3, as DNA: TGTGCCAGCAGCGTAGGCTCGCGGGTTGGCACAGATACGCAGTATTTT.

This clonotype was detected ten times or more. The genes are TRBV29-1 and TRBJ2-7, with D uncertain. V lost 5 bases to trimming and J lost 1 base, with 12 bases between them. Per germline, CDR1 SQVTM and CDR2 ANQGSEA. The CDR3 has 13 amino acids. CDR3 DNA sequence: TGCAGCGTTCTGAAGCGAAATTCCTACGAGCAGTACTTC. Encoded protein: CSVLKRNSYEQYF.

In its sample, this clonotype was seen a few times. The V and J genes are TRBV7-2 and TRBJ2-7; a possible D gene is TRBD2 (6 bases). Trimming cost V 3 bases and J 7 bases, with 13 bases left between them. The germline CDR1 and CDR2 sequences are SGHTA and FQGNSA. The length of the CDR3 is 13 residues. The chain's CDR3 is CASSFGTYNEQYF. As DNA, the CDR3 is TGTGCCAGCAGCTTCGGGACTTACAATGAGCAGTACTTC.

This clonotype was counted at least ten times. The V and J genes are TRBV12-3 or TRBV12-4 and TRBJ2-7, with D possibly TRBD2 on 6 matching bases. This CDR3 has 14 amino acids. The germline V and J ends were trimmed by 6 bases and 0 bases, with 12 bases remaining between them. The CDR3 loop reads CASRYSGSSYEQYF. The CDR3 DNA sequence: TGTGCCAGCAGATATAGCGGAAGCTCCTACGAGCAGTACTTC.

This clonotype was observed a few times. The gene calls are TRBV5-1 and TRBJ1-1; no clear D. CDR1 is SGHRS and CDR2 is YFSETQ in the germline V gene. V shed 1 base and J shed 1 base, with 8 bases lying between them. CDR3 size: 14 residues. The CDR3 loop is CASSLMGANTEAFF. The CDR3 DNA follows: TGCGCCAGCAGCTTGATGGGAGCGAACACTGAAGCTTTCTTT.

In its sample, this clonotype was seen a few times. The J gene is TRBJ1-2, the V gene TRBV10-3, with a weak D call TRBD1 (6 bases). From germline, CDR1 is ENHRY and CDR2 SYGVKD. This CDR3 has 14 amino acids. Trimming stripped 2 bases from V and 8 bases from J, with 15 bases between. The CDR3 nucleotides are TGTGCCATCAGTGAGGGGCAGGGGAAAGGCGGCTACACCTTC. Amino acids: CAISEGQGKGGYTF.

Only a few counts were recorded for this clonotype. The rearrangement links TRBV6-1 to TRBJ1-1, with D unresolved. Germline assignment: CDR1 MNHNS and CDR2 SASEGT. V was pared by 0 bases and J by 1 base, with 6 bases between. The CDR3 sequence is 14 residues long. Here the CDR3 reads CASSEAARNTEAFF. CDR3 sequence (DNA): TGTGCCAGCAGTGAAGCGGCGAGGAACACTGAAGCTTTCTTT.

This clonotype was observed a few times. The chain links TRBV4-1 to TRBJ2-7; 7 bases map to TRBD1. Germline-derived CDR1 and CDR2 are MGHRA and YSYEKL. The V and J ends lost 3 bases and 0 bases, in that order; junction bases with no gene match: 14. CDR3 size: 18 residues. CDR3 protein: CASSHVPDRADSSYEQYF. Written as DNA, the CDR3 is TGCGCCAGCAGCCACGTACCCGACAGGGCCGATAGCTCCTACGAGCAGTACTTC.

Comments on this clonotype: The junction does not match germline at one end; this may be a read error. The rearrangement links TRBV7-9 to TRBJ1-5, with 11 bases identical to TRBD1. The CDR3 is 15 amino acids. Germline CDR1 is SEHNR and CDR2 is FQNEAQ (reference sequence). CDR3 bases: TGTGCCTGCAGCACGGACAGGGGGCGGAATCAGCCCCAGCATTTT. Protein sequence: CACSTDRGRNQPQHF.

The sample holds one count of this clonotype. The chain is built from TRBV6-5 and TRBJ2-2, with 7 bases identical to TRBD1. Trimming at V came to 4 bases and at J to 4 bases, leaving 6 bases not matched to a gene. From germline, CDR1 is MNHEY and CDR2 SVGAGI. The CDR3 runs to 15 residues. The CDR3 DNA is TGTGCCAGCAGTTCACAGGGGCAGGGCACCGGGGAGCTGTTTTTT. Translation: CASSSQGQGTGELFF.

This chain connects TRBV29-1 to TRBJ2-7; 10 nucleotides align to TRBD1. The germline gives CDR1 SQVTM, CDR2 ANQGSEA. V shed 1 base and J 3 bases; nucleotides not matched to a gene: 3. The CDR3 has 14 residues. Here the CDR3 reads CSVEADRGDYEQYF. CDR3 coding DNA: TGCAGCGTTGAAGCGGACAGGGGGGACTACGAGCAGTACTTC.

This clonotype was picked up one time. The chain joins TRBV7-3 to TRBJ2-3, with 7 bases identical to TRBD1. This CDR3 has 15 residues. The V gene end was trimmed by 5 bases and the J gene end by 0 bases; junction bases not matched to a gene: 5. Germline V gives CDR1 SGHTA, CDR2 FQGTGA. The CDR3 nucleotides are TGTGCCAGCAGCATACAGGGGACGAGCACAGATACGCAGTATTTT. Protein product: CASSIQGTSTDTQYF.

The rearrangement joins TRBV5-1 to TRBJ2-7, with 8 bases fitting TRBD2. The V gene end was trimmed by 0 bases and the J gene end by 5 bases; junction bases not matched to a gene: 4. CDR3 size: 14 residues. Germline CDR1 is SGHRS and CDR2 is YFSETQ. CDR3 sequence reads: CASSLAGGDHEQYF. CDR3 sequence (DNA): TGCGCCAGCAGCTTGGCGGGAGGGGACCACGAGCAGTACTTC.

This clonotype turned up a few times. J is TRBJ2-1 and V is TRBV7-8, with D perhaps TRBD1 (6 bases). CDR3 length: 13 amino acids. CDR1 is SGHVS and CDR2 is FQNEAQ in the germline V gene. With 3 bases removed from V and 5 bases from J, the gap between germline ends came to 8 bases. The CDR3 DNA follows: TGTGCCAGCAGCTTGGGGACAAACAATGAGCAGTTCTTC. Its protein is CASSLGTNNEQFF.

The V gene is TRBV12-3 or TRBV12-4, the J gene TRBJ2-7; 9 positions agree with TRBD2. The CDR3 contains 15 residues. V shed 6 bases and J 5 bases; nucleotides not matched to a gene: 11. CDR3 nucleotides: TGTGCCAGCAGCCCCCAGGGACTAGCAGCCCACGAGCAGTACTTC. Its translation is CASSPQGLAAHEQYF.